One and the same sample provided the 19 T cell receptor beta chains below, sequenced in a study of cytomegalovirus exposure and HLA in healthy donors. Primers included in the PCR were 60 Vbeta and 13 Jbeta primers. Using immunoSEQ multiplex PCR, the repertoire was profiled, and TCRdb retains in-frame clones only, with some absent. The data show 60,000 or so clones, with just under 85% seen just once and approximately 1.5% held by the top ten. Sequenced material: PBMCs. The receptors stem from a man in his forties in good health and CMV-seronegative.

This chain uses TRBV7-3 with TRBJ2-3, with TRBD1 matching 7 bases. The V and J ends lost 5 bases and 7 bases, in that order; junction bases with no gene match: 12. The CDR3 covers 15 residues. CDR1 SGHTA and CDR2 FQGTGA come from the germline V gene. The CDR3 DNA reads as TGTGCCAGCAGCCCTTCAGGGGGTAGGGTTAATACGCAGTATTTT. Encoded protein: CASSPSGGRVNTQYF.

This sequence joins TRBV6-6 and TRBJ2-1; TRBD1 agrees at 10 bases. The CDR3 loop spans 16 amino acids. The germline V gene encodes CDR1 MNHNY and CDR2 SVGAGI (reference sequence). After removal of 4 bases from V and 7 bases from J, the junction contained 10 bases not matched to a gene. The CDR3: CASSLTGTGVFNEQFF. As DNA, the CDR3 is TGTGCCAGCAGTTTGACCGGGACAGGGGTTTTTAATGAGCAGTTCTTC.

This chain uses TRBV4-2 with TRBJ2-2; the D is unclear. The length of the CDR3 is 15 residues. CDR1 and CDR2 from the germline V gene are LGHNA and YNFKEQ. V was trimmed by 0 bases and J by 6 bases, leaving 11 bases between them. The CDR3 DNA reads as TGTGCCAGCAGCCAAGAACCGAGGCTAGCCGGGGAGCTGTTTTTT. Translation gives CASSQEPRLAGELFF.

The rearrangement links TRBV6-5 to TRBJ1-1, with D maybe TRBD1 (5 bases). In germline, CDR1 is MNHEY, CDR2 SVGAGI. This CDR3 has 13 residues. Trimming stripped 7 bases from V and 0 bases from J, with 9 bases between. The CDR3 region is CASIGGMNTEAFF. The CDR3 DNA reads as TGTGCCAGCATCGGGGGGATGAACACTGAAGCTTTCTTT.

The V and J genes are TRBV5-5 and TRBJ1-4, with no clear D. The CDR3 has 16 amino acids. Trimming cost V 0 bases and J 2 bases, with 11 bases left between them. Germline CDR1 is SGHKS and CDR2 is YYEKEE (reference sequence). The CDR3, as DNA: TGTGCCAGCAGCTTGGATGCGGGTGGTACTAATGAAAAACTGTTTTTT. This gives the protein CASSLDAGGTNEKLFF.

The DNA of the CDR3 is TGTGCCAGCATACCCGACAGAGCCTACGAGCAGTACTTC. Its translation is CASIPDRAYEQYF. The chain links TRBV2 to TRBJ2-7, with TRBD1 as a possible D gene (5 bases). CDR3 size: 13 residues. V was trimmed by 7 bases and J by 2 bases, leaving 12 bases between them. Germline V gene data show CDR1 as SNHLY and CDR2 as FYNNEI.

This rearrangement joins TRBV2 to TRBJ1-1; possible D gene TRBD1, 6 bases. CDR1 and CDR2 from the germline V gene are SNHLY and FYNNEI. Trimming stripped 7 bases from V and 6 bases from J, with 18 bases between. The CDR3 extends over 14 amino acids. The CDR3 reads CASNPGRGYAEAFF. The DNA of the CDR3 is TGTGCCAGCAACCCCGGGAGGGGGTACGCTGAAGCTTTCTTT.

J is TRBJ1-6 and V is TRBV6-5; TRBD1 aligns across 7 bases. Unmatched junction bases numbered 13, after V lost 0 bases and J lost 14 bases. The germline gives CDR1 MNHEY, CDR2 SVGAGI. The CDR3 extends over 16 amino acids. The CDR3 DNA reads TGTGCCAGCAGTTACTCCCCCGGACAGGAAGGGTTGGCCCTCCACTTT. This gives the protein CASSYSPGQEGLALHF.

The chain carries TRBV7-9 and TRBJ1-1; no reliable D call. The CDR3 runs 12 residues. The germline gives CDR1 SEHNR, CDR2 FQNEAQ (reference sequence). Trimming removed 11 bases from V and 4 bases from J, with 14 bases in between. Written as DNA, the CDR3 is TGTGCCTCCCGGCCCCACAGCACTGAAGCTTTCTTT. This encodes CASRPHSTEAFF.

This clone was seen a handful of times. The genes are TRBV19 and TRBJ1-5; D is perhaps TRBD1 (6 bases). Trimming took off 3 bases at V and 7 bases at J, with 10 bases between the two ends. The CDR3 covers 13 residues. Germline CDR1 and CDR2: LNHDA and SQIVND (reference sequence). CDR3 in amino acids: CASSIKGGQPQHF. The CDR3 nucleotides read TGTGCCAGTAGTATTAAGGGGGGGCAGCCCCAGCATTTT.

The V and J genes are TRBV7-9 and TRBJ2-7, with 11 bases matching TRBD1. Germline trimming cut 5 bases from V and 4 bases from J; bases unmatched to any gene: 4. The CDR3 has 14 residues. The germline CDR1 and CDR2 sequences are SEHNR and FQNEAQ (reference sequence). CDR3 DNA sequence: TGTGCCAGCAGCGCAGGGGACAGGGGGTACGAGCAGTACTTC. Its translation is CASSAGDRGYEQYF.

This chain links TRBV5-4 with TRBJ2-1; D uncertain. Trimming cost V 1 base and J 6 bases, with 5 bases left between them. CDR3 length equals 12 residues. CDR1 is SGHNT, CDR2 YYREEE, per germline (reference sequence). DNA for the CDR3: TGTGCCAGCAGCTTGCCCCTCAATGAGCAGTTCTTC. Its translation: CASSLPLNEQFF.

The chain employs TRBV7-3 and TRBJ2-1, with TRBD2 as a possible D gene (5 bases). V lost 5 bases and J lost 0, with 11 bases in between. The CDR3 spans 15 residues. CDR1 and CDR2 from the germline V gene are SGHTA and FQGTGA. This CDR3 is CASSLSGGSYNEQFF. DNA of the CDR3: TGTGCCAGCAGCCTAAGCGGTGGCTCCTACAATGAGCAGTTCTTC.

This clone came up once. The gene calls are TRBV7-9 and TRBJ2-1; possibly TRBD1 for D (5 bases). The CDR3 length is 13 residues. Trimming cost V 1 base and J 6 bases, with 7 bases left between them. Germline CDR1 SEHNR, CDR2 FQNEAQ (reference sequence). The CDR3 loop reads CASSLGTINEQFF. In DNA, the CDR3 is TGTGCCAGCAGCTTAGGGACAATCAATGAGCAGTTCTTC. The complete variable domain, with remaining parts taken from reference TRBV7-9 and TRBJ2-1, reads DTGVSQNPRHKITKRGQNVTFRCDPISEHNRLYWYRQTLGQGPEFLTYFQNEAQLEKSRLLSDRFSAERPKGSFSTLEIQRTEQGDSAMYLCASSLGTINEQFFGPGTRLTVL.

This clone occurred a few times. The chain links TRBV6-5 to TRBJ2-7, with D uncertain. Germline lookup yields CDR1 MNHEY and CDR2 SVGAGI. V was shortened by 5 bases and J by 6 bases, with 8 bases between the two germline ends. The CDR3 totals 11 residues. The CDR3 is CASSPGREQYF. CDR3 DNA sequence: TGTGCCAGCAGTCCTGGCCGCGAGCAGTACTTC.

J is TRBJ2-7 and V is TRBV7-2; possible D gene TRBD1, 6 bases. The CDR3 length is 16 residues. CDR1 SGHTA and CDR2 FQGNSA come from the germline V gene. Deletions cut 1 base from V and 7 bases from J, with 20 bases between. The CDR3 spells CASSLGSRGRSREQYF. For the CDR3, the DNA is TGTGCCAGCAGCTTAGGTTCCAGGGGACGCTCAAGGGAGCAGTACTTC. The variable domain in full, with the rest retrieved from reference TRBV7-2 and TRBJ2-7, is GAGVSQSPSNKVTEKGKDVELRCDPISGHTALYWYRQSLGQGLEFLIYFQGNSAPDKSGLPSDRFSAERTGGSVSTLTIQRTQQEDSAVYLCASSLGSRGRSREQYFGPGTRLTVT.

This clone was observed a single time. This chain joins TRBV28 and TRBJ2-5; 8 positions match TRBD1. Trimming cost V 4 bases and J 4 bases; bases outside gene matches: 8. The CDR3 sequence is 15 residues long. Germline V gene lookup returns CDR1 MDHEN and CDR2 SYDVKM. CDR3 sequence reads: CASSYPTGGRETQYF. DNA for the CDR3: TGTGCCAGCAGTTACCCCACAGGGGGTAGAGAGACCCAGTACTTC.

The chain is built from TRBV30 and TRBJ2-7; TRBD2 might be the D (5 bases). CDR3 size: 12 residues. CDR1 is GTSNPN and CDR2 is SVGIG in the germline V gene (reference sequence). The germline V and J ends were trimmed by 3 bases and 4 bases, with 10 bases remaining between them. The CDR3 DNA reads as TGTGCCTGGAGGACTAAAAAGTACGAGCAGTACTTC. This translates into CAWRTKKYEQYF.

The chain employs TRBV19 and TRBJ2-4, with a weak D call TRBD2 (5 bases). The CDR3 spans 19 residues. The germline CDR1 and CDR2 sequences are LNHDA and SQIVND (reference sequence). Trimming shortened V by 0 bases and J by 1 base, and 19 bases separated the two germline ends. CDR3 nucleotide sequence: TGTGCCAGTAGTATAGATTATAGAGGGTTTGTTACGGCCAAAAACATTCAGTACTTC. Translated, it gives CASSIDYRGFVTAKNIQYF.